The 5 T cell receptor beta chains listed next were all sequenced from one sample in a study of shared T cell receptors in the human thymus (dated by TCRdb to about 2021). The library was prepared using the immunoSEQ multiplex PCR assay. TCRdb limited this immuneACCESS table to in-frame rearrangements with V and J called. A share of clones is missing; checked studies link under half to unresolved V genes, and the rest is unexplained. Counted in this sample were hundreds of thousands of clones; around 87% of them appeared once. Roughly 0.0087% of the sample lies in the top ten. The same sample was also used in a study of human thymus T cells.

The sample taken for sequencing was thymocytes. The receptors were sampled from a boy younger than two with a congenital heart defect. Donor details come from another sample of the same person, matched by shared clones.

The chain recombines TRBV29-1 with TRBJ2-3; perhaps TRBD2 as D (7 bases). The V end was cut by 1 base, the J end by 2 bases, with 13 bases between. The CDR3 extends over 15 amino acids. Germline CDR1 is SQVTM and CDR2 is ANQGSEA. This CDR3 is CSVEGVRGHTDTQYF. CDR3 nucleotides: TGCAGCGTTGAAGGGGTGCGGGGGCACACAGATACGCAGTATTTT.

The CDR3 sequence: CATSTADRANSPLHF. The CDR3 bases are TGTGCCACCAGCACGGCGGACAGGGCTAATTCACCCCTCCACTTT. The chain uses TRBV15 and TRBJ1-6; TRBD1 matches at 8 bases. CDR1 is LNHNV, CDR2 YYDKDF, per germline (reference sequence). The CDR3 is 15 amino acids. V was clipped by 4 bases and J by 6 bases; unmatched bases: 5. Complete variable domain (other parts from reference TRBV15 and TRBJ1-6): DAMVIQNPRYQVTQFGKPVTLSCSQTLNHNVMYWYQQKSSQAPKLLFHYYDKDFNNEADTPDNFQSRRPNTSFCFLDIRSPGLGDTAMYLCATSTADRANSPLHFGNGTRLTVT.

The V and J genes are TRBV5-4 and TRBJ2-2; 8 bases line up with TRBD2. Trimming took 4 bases from V and 7 from J; bases not matched to a gene: 12. CDR1 is SGHNT, CDR2 YYREEE, per germline (reference sequence). CDR3 length: 16 amino acids. In DNA, the CDR3 is TGTGCCAGCAGCCCCGGGGGGGGGAGTTTAGTCGGGGAGCTGTTTTTT. It specifies CASSPGGGSLVGELFF.

There are a few counts of this clone. At the DNA level, this CDR3 is encoded by other sequences in the same sample as well. This CDR3 reads CASSQDQGPYGYTF. The DNA of the CDR3 is TGCGCCAGCAGCCAAGATCAGGGTCCTTATGGCTACACCTTC. The chain couples TRBV4-3 to TRBJ1-2; perhaps TRBD1 as D (5 bases). The length of the CDR3 is 14 residues. Germline V gene data show CDR1 as LGHNA and CDR2 as YSLEER. V lost 0 bases and J 5 bases, leaving 10 bases between the germline ends.

This clone was recorded only once. The same CDR3 arises from other DNA sequences in this sample as well. The V gene is TRBV4-1, the J gene TRBJ1-6, with TRBD1 matching over 8 bases. Germline V gene lookup returns CDR1 MGHRA and CDR2 YSYEKL. V lost 1 base and J lost 7; bases outside the gene matches: 6. The CDR3 length is 16 residues. CDR3 sequence reads: CASSQVWGQENSPLHF. The CDR3 region has the DNA TGCGCCAGCAGCCAAGTTTGGGGACAGGAAAATTCACCCCTCCACTTT.